Following are 14 T cell receptor beta chains from one sample sequenced in a study of blood T cell repertoires in COVID-19. Here immunoSEQ multiplex PCR was the method, and the copy in TCRdb shows in-frame clones only, minus some. The data contain 150,000 to 200,000 clones, 88% of them singletons. Sequencing was done on a sample of PBMCs or T cells enriched from blood (not recorded which). These TCRs come from a young woman who had recovered from COVID-19.

The CDR3 loop is CASSSPRGRGKAYEQYF. DNA for the CDR3: TGTGCCAGCAGCTCCCCCCGGGGTCGGGGGAAAGCCTACGAGCAGTACTTC. This chain joins TRBV5-4 and TRBJ2-7, with a possible D match to TRBD2 (6 bases). Germline CDR1 SGHNT, CDR2 YYREEE (reference sequence). The V end was cut by 3 bases, the J end by 2 bases, with 21 bases between. The CDR3 has 17 residues.

The V gene is TRBV28, the J gene TRBJ2-1; D is unresolved. Between the trimmed V and J ends, which lost 5 bases and 1 base, there was a span of 9 bases. Germline CDR1 reads MDHEN; CDR2 reads SYDVKM. The CDR3 consists of 14 residues. Written as DNA, the CDR3 is TGTGCCAGCAGTATCGAACGGTCCTACAATGAGCAGTTCTTC. Amino acid sequence: CASSIERSYNEQFF.

V gene TRBV6-2 or TRBV6-3 combines with J gene TRBJ1-5; no reliable D call. Germline V CDR1 and CDR2: MNHEY, SVGEGT. The CDR3 has 14 amino acids. Trimming cost V 6 bases and J 1 base, with 10 bases left between them. The CDR3 sequence: CASSRTPSNQPQHF. Written as DNA, the CDR3 is TGTGCCAGCAGCCGAACTCCCAGCAATCAGCCCCAGCATTTT.

On this clone itself: The junction departs from germline at one end; a sequencing error may be responsible. V gene TRBV7-7 combines with J gene TRBJ2-3, with 12 bases fitting TRBD2. The CDR3 has 16 amino acids. CDR1 and CDR2 from the germline V gene are SSHAT and FNYEAQ (reference sequence). CDR3 nucleotides: TGTGCTAGCAGCGCTTTGACTAGCGGGAGCGGAGATACGCAGTATTTT. Translating it yields CASSALTSGSGDTQYF.

The CDR3 loop is CAWSGLRAEQYF. CDR3 bases: TGTGCCTGGAGTGGTCTGAGGGCCGAGCAGTACTTC. The gene calls are TRBV30 and TRBJ2-7, with a weak D call TRBD2 (5 bases). The length of the CDR3 is 12 residues. The V and J ends lost 1 base and 6 bases respectively, with 10 bases between them. Germline lookup yields CDR1 GTSNPN and CDR2 SVGIG (reference sequence).

V is TRBV12-3 or TRBV12-4 and J is TRBJ1-1; D not certain. The V gene lost 8 bases and the J gene lost 8 bases, with 12 bases spanning the gap. CDR3 length: 11 residues. The CDR3: CASVWGVEAFF. The CDR3 DNA follows: TGTGCCAGCGTTTGGGGAGTGGAAGCTTTCTTT.

The genes are TRBV18 and TRBJ2-2, with D maybe TRBD2 (6 bases). The germline V gene encodes CDR1 KGHSH and CDR2 LQKENI. Trimming cost V 5 bases and J 4 bases, with 20 bases left between them. This CDR3 comprises 17 residues. The CDR3 reads CASSSNGGLDSTGELFF. CDR3 DNA: TGTGCCAGCTCATCAAACGGAGGGCTGGATAGCACCGGGGAGCTGTTTTTT.

This clone was seen more than once but under ten times. This sequence joins TRBV15 and TRBJ1-4, with D perhaps matching TRBD1 (6 bases). V dropped 5 bases and J dropped 5 bases, with 15 bases sitting between them. Germline-derived CDR1 and CDR2 are LNHNV and YYDKDF (reference sequence). The CDR3 loop spans 15 amino acids. The CDR3 spells CATSQGRTENEKLFF. In nucleotides, the CDR3 is TGTGCCACCAGCCAGGGACGGACAGAAAATGAAAAACTGTTTTTT.

The V and J genes are TRBV30 and TRBJ2-3; D is possibly TRBD2 (7 bases). The V gene's germline CDR1 is GTSNPN and CDR2 SVGIG (reference sequence). Trimming shortened V by 2 bases and J by 4 bases, and 13 bases separated the two germline ends. CDR3 size: 14 residues. The CDR3 DNA reads TGTGCCTGGAGTTCCGAGGGGGGGGCAGATACGCAGTATTTT. Translation gives CAWSSEGGADTQYF.

This sequence joins TRBV18 and TRBJ2-5; D remains unclear. This CDR3 spans 13 amino acids. V was cut by 2 bases and J by 2 bases, with 6 bases left in between. CDR1 and CDR2 from the germline V gene are KGHSH and LQKENI. CDR3: CASSPFSQETQYF. Here the CDR3 DNA reads TGTGCCAGCTCACCATTTTCTCAAGAGACCCAGTACTTC. Using reference TRBV18 and TRBJ2-5 for the parts outside the CDR3, the full variable domain is NAGVMQNPRHLVRRRGQEARLRCSPMKGHSHVYWYRQLPEEGLKFMVYLQKENIIDESGMPKERFSAEFPKEGPSILRIQQVVRGDSAAYFCASSPFSQETQYFGPGTRLLVL.

The chain employs TRBV19 and TRBJ1-3; 7 nucleotides align to TRBD1. Germline lookup yields CDR1 LNHDA and CDR2 SQIVND (reference sequence). This CDR3 contains 16 residues. With 5 bases clipped from V and 1 base from J, the junction kept 8 bases outside the gene matches. The CDR3 is CASSPSAGGSGNTIYF. The CDR3 region has the DNA TGTGCCAGTAGTCCCTCGGCAGGGGGGTCTGGAAACACCATATATTTT.

The rearrangement links TRBV10-2 to TRBJ1-4; possible D gene TRBD1, 6 bases. Trimming stripped 2 bases from V and 4 bases from J, with 11 bases between. The CDR3 contains 15 residues. The germline CDR1 and CDR2 sequences are WSHSY and SAAADI. The CDR3 DNA reads as TGCGCCAGCAGTGAGGCGACAGGCGTTAATGAAAAACTGTTTTTT. This sequence encodes CASSEATGVNEKLFF.

This chain links TRBV18 with TRBJ1-1, with 11 bases matching TRBD1. The V segment lost 6 bases and the J segment 4 bases; nucleotides outside the gene matches: 1. Germline V CDR1 and CDR2: KGHSH, LQKENI. The CDR3 loop spans 13 amino acids. The CDR3 region is CASSGTGGTEAFF. CDR3 coding DNA: TGTGCCAGCTCCGGGACAGGGGGCACTGAAGCTTTCTTT. The full variable domain, rest sourced from reference TRBV18 and TRBJ1-1, is NAGVMQNPRHLVRRRGQEARLRCSPMKGHSHVYWYRQLPEEGLKFMVYLQKENIIDESGMPKERFSAEFPKEGPSILRIQQVVRGDSAAYFCASSGTGGTEAFFGQGTRLTVV.

CDR3 sequence: CASRLNRVGEQFF. DNA of the CDR3: TGTGCCAGCAGACTCAACAGGGTAGGTGAGCAGTTCTTC. The rearrangement uses TRBV2 and TRBJ2-1; weak D call: TRBD1 (6 bases). Trimming stripped 6 bases from V and 9 bases from J, with 15 bases between. The germline V gene has CDR1 SNHLY and CDR2 FYNNEI. The CDR3 is 13 amino acids.